These 14 T cell receptor beta chains share one sample of origin, sequenced in a study of T cells in tumors after PD-1 blockade. The assay was immunoSEQ multiplex PCR, and TCRdb's table has in-frame clones only and misses some. The profile shows approximately 60,000 clones, approximately 79% of them singletons. The sequencing here drew on PBMCs, taken after anti-PD-1 treatment. Receptor source: a human donor with basal cell carcinoma.

This chain links TRBV6-5 with TRBJ1-1; D is unclear. CDR1 is MNHEY and CDR2 is SVGAGI in the germline V gene. This CDR3 is built from 13 residues. V shed 7 bases and J shed 7 bases, with 16 bases lying between them. CDR3 nucleotide sequence: TGTGCCAGCACAAGAGGGCTCGGAGATGAAGCTTTCTTT. Translated: CASTRGLGDEAFF.

The genes are TRBV5-1 and TRBJ1-2; no clear D gene. With 0 bases removed from V and 2 bases from J, the gap between germline ends came to 14 bases. The CDR3 spans 16 residues. From germline, CDR1 is SGHRS and CDR2 YFSETQ. This chain's CDR3 is CASSLGSAGGNYGYTF. The CDR3 DNA sequence: TGCGCCAGCAGCTTGGGGTCAGCGGGAGGAAACTATGGCTACACCTTC.

The chain couples TRBV6-5 to TRBJ1-6, with 7 bases lining up with TRBD1. The CDR3 runs 11 residues. V gave up 10 bases and J gave up 8 bases; unmatched junction bases: 2. The germline V gene has CDR1 MNHEY and CDR2 SVGAGI. The CDR3, as DNA: TGTGCCATAGGACAGGATTCACCCCTCCACTTT. It specifies CAIGQDSPLHF.

CDR3 in amino acids: CASSLVLSSYNSPLHF. In DNA, the CDR3 is TGTGCCAGCAGCTTAGTGCTCAGCTCCTATAATTCACCCCTCCACTTT. The gene calls are TRBV7-9 and TRBJ1-6, with no clear D. CDR1 SEHNR and CDR2 FQNEAQ come from the germline V gene (reference sequence). This CDR3 has 16 residues. V was pared by 1 base and J by 0 bases, with 7 bases between.

This clone has a single count. V and J are TRBV29-1 and TRBJ2-3; 8 bases agree with TRBD2. The trim removed 4 bases at V and 1 base at J, leaving 7 bases unmatched. Germline CDR1 reads SQVTM; CDR2 reads ANQGSEA. The CDR3 contains 15 residues. CDR3 in DNA: TGCAGCGTTGCCCCGACTAGCGTTCGCACAGATACGCAGTATTTT. It translates to CSVAPTSVRTDTQYF.

The genes are TRBV6-5 and TRBJ2-1, with D tentatively TRBD1 or TRBD2 (5 bases each). Between the trimmed V and J ends, which lost 6 bases and 4 bases, there was a span of 16 bases. Germline loops: CDR1 MNHEY, CDR2 SVGAGI. This CDR3 has 15 amino acids. The CDR3 coding sequence is TGTGCCAGCAGCGACGACAGTGGGAGTTACAATGAGCAGTTCTTC. Its translation is CASSDDSGSYNEQFF.

The rearrangement links TRBV5-1 to TRBJ2-1; 10 nucleotides line up with TRBD2. The CDR3 is made up of 15 amino acids. V lost 3 bases to trimming and J lost 1 base; unmatched junction nucleotides: 1. Germline CDR1 and CDR2: SGHRS and YFSETQ. Written as DNA, the CDR3 is TGCGCCAGCAGCTCAGCGGGGGGGTCCTACAATGAGCAGTTCTTC. Protein product: CASSSAGGSYNEQFF.

The rearrangement joins TRBV6-2 or TRBV6-3 to TRBJ2-5; no reliable D call. Germline values: CDR1 MNHEY, CDR2 SVGEGT. Trimming removed 5 bases at V and 5 bases at J, with 6 bases between. This CDR3 contains 11 residues. CDR3 amino acids: CASSRPETQYF. CDR3 coding DNA: TGTGCCAGCAGTCGACCTGAGACCCAGTACTTC.

The CDR3 DNA reads TGTGCCAGCAGTTCAATCCGGGACCCTGGCTACACCTTC. This sequence encodes CASSSIRDPGYTF. V usage is TRBV28 and J usage is TRBJ1-2, with TRBD1 as a possible D gene (5 bases). The CDR3 covers 13 residues. With 4 bases removed from V and 7 bases from J, the gap between germline ends came to 13 bases. The germline gives CDR1 MDHEN, CDR2 SYDVKM.

The V call is TRBV19, the J call TRBJ1-5; no clear D. V was clipped by 6 bases and J by 4 bases, with 13 bases between them. Germline values: CDR1 LNHDA, CDR2 SQIVND (reference sequence). This CDR3 has 14 residues. Here the CDR3 DNA reads TGTGCCAGTAGAATCGGCCGACTTAATCAGCCCCAGCATTTT. It is translated as CASRIGRLNQPQHF.

The rearrangement links TRBV18 to TRBJ2-7, with D possibly TRBD2 on 7 matching bases. V lost 4 bases and J 6 bases, leaving 22 bases between the germline ends. Germline CDR1 and CDR2: KGHSH and LQKENI. CDR3 length equals 16 residues. CDR3 protein: CASSRRQEGGGSEQYF. The CDR3 bases are TGTGCCAGCTCACGGCGGCAAGAAGGGGGGGGCAGCGAGCAGTACTTC.

This chain joins TRBV7-9 and TRBJ1-5; no reliable D call. V was pared by 4 bases and J by 6 bases, with 16 bases between. CDR3 size: 15 residues. The germline gives CDR1 SEHNR, CDR2 FQNEAQ (reference sequence). The CDR3 coding sequence is TGTGCCAGCAGCTCTTCGAGGGAGGTGCGTCAGCCCCAGCATTTT. Its translation: CASSSSREVRQPQHF. Full variable domain (remainder filled in from reference TRBV7-9 and TRBJ1-5): DTGVSQNPRHKITKRGQNVTFRCDPISEHNRLYWYRQTLGQGPEFLTYFQNEAQLEKSRLLSDRFSAERPKGSFSTLEIQRTEQGDSAMYLCASSSSREVRQPQHFGDGTRLSIL.

This chain joins TRBV12-5 and TRBJ1-5, with D maybe TRBD1 (5 bases). CDR3 length: 16 amino acids. V lost 5 bases, J lost 0 bases, and 14 bases lay in between. Germline loops: CDR1 LGHNT, CDR2 FRNRAP. CDR3 nucleotide sequence: TGTGCTAGTGGTCTCGAGGACATTTATAGCAATCAGCCCCAGCATTTT. It codes for CASGLEDIYSNQPQHF.

This clone was seen once. This sequence joins TRBV27 and TRBJ2-3, with 8 bases lining up with TRBD2. The CDR3 extends over 16 amino acids. Unmatched junction bases numbered 10, after V lost 5 bases and J lost 3 bases. CDR1 and CDR2 (germline): MNHEY, SMNVEV (reference sequence). The CDR3 region is CASSPRKGGGTDTQYF. CDR3 DNA sequence: TGTGCCAGCAGTCCCCGGAAAGGCGGGGGGACAGATACGCAGTATTTT.